This T cell receptor (beta chain) was identified during a study of blood T cell repertoires in COVID-19. In the study overall: The United States, Italy and Spain supplied acute and convalescent COVID-19 samples.

In the original processing: Reference gene primer amplification gave nucleated cell count estimates. Method: immunoSEQ multiplex PCR; TCRdb's copy keeps in-frame clones and lacks some. D and trimming were read from the DNA, whereas the V and J calls and clone size are those reported in that table. The table includes roughly 320,000 clones, around 90% detected once. Seattle-derived patients entered the study during active infection and were followed longitudinally. The CDR3 is 16 residues long. V was cut by 1 base and J by 2 bases, with 12 bases left in between. Germline CDR1 and CDR2: SGHVS and FNYEAQ.

The V call is TRBV7-6, the J call TRBJ1-5; tentative D call: TRBD1 (5 bases). The sample comprised peripheral blood. The receptor was derived from a woman aged 45-65 years with COVID-19, enrolled during active disease. The CDR3 loop reads CASSLGGDQRNQPQHF. The CDR3 coding sequence is TGTGCCAGCAGCTTAGGGGGGGATCAACGCAATCAGCCCCAGCATTTT.